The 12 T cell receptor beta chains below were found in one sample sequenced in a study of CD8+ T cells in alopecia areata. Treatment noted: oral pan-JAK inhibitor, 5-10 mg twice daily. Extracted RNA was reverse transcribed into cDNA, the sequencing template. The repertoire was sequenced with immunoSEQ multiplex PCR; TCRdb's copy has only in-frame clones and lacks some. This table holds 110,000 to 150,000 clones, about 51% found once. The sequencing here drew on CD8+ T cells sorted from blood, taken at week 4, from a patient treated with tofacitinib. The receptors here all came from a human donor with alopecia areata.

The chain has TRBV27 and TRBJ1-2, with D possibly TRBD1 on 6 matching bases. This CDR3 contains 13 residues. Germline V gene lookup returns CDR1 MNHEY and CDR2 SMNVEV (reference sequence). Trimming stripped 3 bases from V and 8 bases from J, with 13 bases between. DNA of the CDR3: TGTGCCAGCAGTTTGGGGGGCCCCTCGGGCTACACCTTC. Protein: CASSLGGPSGYTF.

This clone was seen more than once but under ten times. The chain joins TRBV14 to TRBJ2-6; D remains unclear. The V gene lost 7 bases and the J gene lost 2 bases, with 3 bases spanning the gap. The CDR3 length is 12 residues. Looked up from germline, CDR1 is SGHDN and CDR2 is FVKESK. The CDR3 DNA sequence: TGTGCCAGCAATGCTGGGGCCAACGTCCTGACTTTC. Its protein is CASNAGANVLTF.

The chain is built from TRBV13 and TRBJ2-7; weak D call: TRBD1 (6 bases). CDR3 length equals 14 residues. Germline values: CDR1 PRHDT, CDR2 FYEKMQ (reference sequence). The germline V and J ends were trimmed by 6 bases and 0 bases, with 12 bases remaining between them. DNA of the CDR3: TGTGCCAGCAGTTCCCGGGACAACTCCTACGAGCAGTACTTC. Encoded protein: CASSSRDNSYEQYF. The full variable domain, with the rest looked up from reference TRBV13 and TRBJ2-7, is AAGVIQSPRHLIKEKRETATLKCYPIPRHDTVYWYQQGPGQDPQFLISFYEKMQSDKGSIPDRFSAQQFSDYHSELNMSSLELGDSALYFCASSSRDNSYEQYFGPGTRLTVT.

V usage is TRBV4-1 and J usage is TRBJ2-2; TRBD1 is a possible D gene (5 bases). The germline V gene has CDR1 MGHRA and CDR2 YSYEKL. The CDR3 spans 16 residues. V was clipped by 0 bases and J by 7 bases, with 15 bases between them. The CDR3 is CASSQEGSGSVGELFF. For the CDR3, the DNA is TGCGCCAGCAGCCAAGAGGGGTCAGGGTCCGTCGGGGAGCTGTTTTTT.

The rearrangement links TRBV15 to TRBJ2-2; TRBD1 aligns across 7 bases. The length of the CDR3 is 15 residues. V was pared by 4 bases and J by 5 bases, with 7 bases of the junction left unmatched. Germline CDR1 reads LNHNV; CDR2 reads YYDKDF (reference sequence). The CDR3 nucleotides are TGTGCCACCAGCAATCGAGGGGGCTTAACCGGGGAGCTGTTTTTT. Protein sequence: CATSNRGGLTGELFF.

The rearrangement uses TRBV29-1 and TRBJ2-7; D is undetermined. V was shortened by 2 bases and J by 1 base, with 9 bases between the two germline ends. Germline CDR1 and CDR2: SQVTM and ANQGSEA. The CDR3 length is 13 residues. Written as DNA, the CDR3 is TGCAGCGTTGAAATCGGAAATTCCTACGAGCAGTACTTC. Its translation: CSVEIGNSYEQYF.

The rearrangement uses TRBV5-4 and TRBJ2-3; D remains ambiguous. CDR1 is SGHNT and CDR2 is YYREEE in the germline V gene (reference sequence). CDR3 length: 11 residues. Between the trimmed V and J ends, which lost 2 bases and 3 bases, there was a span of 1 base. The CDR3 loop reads CASSLTDTQYF. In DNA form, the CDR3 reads TGTGCCAGCAGCTTAACAGATACGCAGTATTTT.

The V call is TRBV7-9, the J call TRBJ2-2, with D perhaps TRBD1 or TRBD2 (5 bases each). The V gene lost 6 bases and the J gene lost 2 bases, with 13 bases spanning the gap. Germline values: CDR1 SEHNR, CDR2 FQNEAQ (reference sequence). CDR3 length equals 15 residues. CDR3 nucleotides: TGTGCCAGCAGAGCCGCCGGGACCAACACCGGGGAGCTGTTTTTT. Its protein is CASRAAGTNTGELFF.

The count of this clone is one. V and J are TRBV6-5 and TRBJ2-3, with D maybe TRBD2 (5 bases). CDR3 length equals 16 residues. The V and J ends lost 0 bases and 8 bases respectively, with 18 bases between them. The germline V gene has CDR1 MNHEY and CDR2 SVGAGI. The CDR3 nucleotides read TGTGCCAGCAGTTACTCTCACGGGGAAGCACTACTTACGCAGTATTTT. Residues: CASSYSHGEALLTQYF.

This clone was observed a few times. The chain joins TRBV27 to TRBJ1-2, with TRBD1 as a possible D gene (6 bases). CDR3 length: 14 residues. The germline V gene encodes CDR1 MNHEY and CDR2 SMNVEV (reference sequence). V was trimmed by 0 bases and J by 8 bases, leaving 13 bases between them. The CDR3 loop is CASSLSWRGSGYTF. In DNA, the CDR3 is TGTGCCAGCAGTTTATCTTGGAGGGGGTCCGGCTACACCTTC.

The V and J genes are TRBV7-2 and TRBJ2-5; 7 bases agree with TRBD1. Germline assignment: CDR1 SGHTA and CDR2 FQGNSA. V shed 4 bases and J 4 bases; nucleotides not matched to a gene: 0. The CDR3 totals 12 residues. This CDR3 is CASSYRGETQYF. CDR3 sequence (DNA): TGTGCCAGCAGCTACAGGGGAGAGACCCAGTACTTC. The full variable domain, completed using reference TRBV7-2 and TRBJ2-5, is GAGVSQSPSNKVTEKGKDVELRCDPISGHTALYWYRQSLGQGLEFLIYFQGNSAPDKSGLPSDRFSAERTGGSVSTLTIQRTQQEDSAVYLCASSYRGETQYFGPGTRLLVL.

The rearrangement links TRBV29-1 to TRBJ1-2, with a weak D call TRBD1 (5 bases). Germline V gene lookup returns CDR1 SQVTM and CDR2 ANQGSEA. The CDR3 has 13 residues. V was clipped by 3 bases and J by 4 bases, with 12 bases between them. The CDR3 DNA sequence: TGCAGCGTTGACAGGGCCGGCAGCTATGGCTACACCTTC. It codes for CSVDRAGSYGYTF.